This T cell receptor beta chain was recovered during a study of CD8+ T cells in alopecia areata. Concerning this clone: The antigen remains undetermined.

Whole-study findings and limits: When scalp samples are sequenced, resident alphabeta T cells of normal skin are also captured. It was lesional scalp, especially alopecia totalis/universalis, that showed higher clonality than normal scalp.

PBMCs provided sorted CD4+ and CD8+ T cells. The V gene lost 0 bases and the J gene lost 2 bases, with 9 bases spanning the gap. This CDR3 region has 14 residues. Germline assignment: CDR1 SGHRS and CDR2 YFSETQ. Isolated RNA was reverse transcribed into cDNA used as the sequencing template. Sequenced by immunoSEQ multiplex PCR; TCRdb stores in-frame clones only, minus some. The sample records around 150,000 clones, less than 75% being singletons. The TCR originated in a human donor in good health. Sequencing was carried out using CD8+ T cells sorted from blood. V and J are TRBV5-1 and TRBJ2-7; tentatively, D is TRBD1 or TRBD2 (5 bases each). CDR3 coding DNA: TGCGCCAGCAGCTTGGCGGGACGAGCCTACGAGCAGTACTTC. Protein product: CASSLAGRAYEQYF.